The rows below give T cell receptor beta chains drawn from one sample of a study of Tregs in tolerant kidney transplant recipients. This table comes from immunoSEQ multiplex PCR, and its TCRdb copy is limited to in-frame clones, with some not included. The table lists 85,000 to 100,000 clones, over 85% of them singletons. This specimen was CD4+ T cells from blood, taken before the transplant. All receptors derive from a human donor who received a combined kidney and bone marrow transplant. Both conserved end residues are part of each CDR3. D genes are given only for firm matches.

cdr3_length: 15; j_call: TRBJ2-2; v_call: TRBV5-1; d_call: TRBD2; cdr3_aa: CASNSGGADAGELFF
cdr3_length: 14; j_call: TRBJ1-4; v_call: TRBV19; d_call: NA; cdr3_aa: CATTATGFGEKLFF
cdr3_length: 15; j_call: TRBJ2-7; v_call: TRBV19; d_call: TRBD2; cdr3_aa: CASSITSGGPYEQYF
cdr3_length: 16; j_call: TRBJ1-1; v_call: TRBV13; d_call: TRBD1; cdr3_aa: CASSLNRGFMNTEAFF
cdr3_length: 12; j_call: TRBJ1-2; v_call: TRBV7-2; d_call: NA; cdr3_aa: CASSLAEGGYTF
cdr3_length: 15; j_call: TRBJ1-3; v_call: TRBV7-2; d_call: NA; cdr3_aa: CAIRVQGGSGNTIYF
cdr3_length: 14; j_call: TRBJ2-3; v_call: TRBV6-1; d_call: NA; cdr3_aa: CASSEDRVTDTQYF
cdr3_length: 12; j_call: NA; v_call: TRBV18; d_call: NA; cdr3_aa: CASSPSSYEQYF
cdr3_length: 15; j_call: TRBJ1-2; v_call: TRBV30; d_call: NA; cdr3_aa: CAWTVGRGYNYGYTF
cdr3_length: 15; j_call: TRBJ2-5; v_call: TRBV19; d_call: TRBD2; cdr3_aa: CASSIGRTFQETQYF
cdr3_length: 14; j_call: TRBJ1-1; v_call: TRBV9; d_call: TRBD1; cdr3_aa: CASSVEGGGTEAFF
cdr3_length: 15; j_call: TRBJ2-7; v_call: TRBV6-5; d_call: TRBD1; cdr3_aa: CASRSGTGTSYEQYF
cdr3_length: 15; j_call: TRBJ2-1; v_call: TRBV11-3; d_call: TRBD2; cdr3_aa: CASSLTLAGGYEQFF
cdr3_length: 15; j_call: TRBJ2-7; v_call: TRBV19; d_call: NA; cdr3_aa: CASSAGQYLPYEQYF
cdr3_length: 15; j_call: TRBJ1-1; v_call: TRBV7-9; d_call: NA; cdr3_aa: CASSLYTTVNTEAFF
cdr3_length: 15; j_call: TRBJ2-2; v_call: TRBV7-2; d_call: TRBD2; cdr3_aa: CASSPRLAATGELFF
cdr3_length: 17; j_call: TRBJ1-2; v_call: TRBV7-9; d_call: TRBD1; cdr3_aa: CASSLGTGGNLWHGYTF
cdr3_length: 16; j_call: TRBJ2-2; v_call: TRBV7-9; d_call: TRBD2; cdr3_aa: CASRPPIREDTGELFF
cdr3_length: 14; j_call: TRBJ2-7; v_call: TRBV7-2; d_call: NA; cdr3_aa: CASSLGDTRYEQYF
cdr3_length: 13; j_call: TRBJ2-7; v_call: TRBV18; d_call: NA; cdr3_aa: CASSPLTDYEQYF
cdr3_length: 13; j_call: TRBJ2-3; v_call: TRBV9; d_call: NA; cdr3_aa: CASSGGTTDTQYF
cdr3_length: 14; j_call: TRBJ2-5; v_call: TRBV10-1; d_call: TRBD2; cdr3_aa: CASSEVGAGETQYF
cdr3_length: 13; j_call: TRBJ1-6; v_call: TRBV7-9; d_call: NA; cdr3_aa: CASSDADNSPLHF
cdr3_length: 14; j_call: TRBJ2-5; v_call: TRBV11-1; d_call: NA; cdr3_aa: CAQPLLWEQETQYF
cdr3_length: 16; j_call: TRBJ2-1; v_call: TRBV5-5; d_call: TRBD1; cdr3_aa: CASSRGQGVSYNEQFF
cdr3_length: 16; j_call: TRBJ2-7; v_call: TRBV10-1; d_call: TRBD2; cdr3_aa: CASRKVASGRVYEQYF
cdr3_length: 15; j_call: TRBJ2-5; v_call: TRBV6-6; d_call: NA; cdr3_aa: CASSYGKQPQETQYF
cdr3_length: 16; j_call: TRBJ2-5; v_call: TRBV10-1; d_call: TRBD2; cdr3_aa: CARGLAGGGVQETQYF
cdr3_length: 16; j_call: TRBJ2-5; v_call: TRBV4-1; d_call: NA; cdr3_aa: CASSQDTVERRRTQYF
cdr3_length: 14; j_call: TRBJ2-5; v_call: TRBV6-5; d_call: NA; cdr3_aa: CASSWTPYQETQYF
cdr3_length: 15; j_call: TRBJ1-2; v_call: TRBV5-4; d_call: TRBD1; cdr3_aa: CASSRTGQGEKGYTF
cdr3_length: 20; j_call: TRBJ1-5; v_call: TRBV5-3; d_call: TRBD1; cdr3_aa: CARRPGDGTVKTPSNQPQHF
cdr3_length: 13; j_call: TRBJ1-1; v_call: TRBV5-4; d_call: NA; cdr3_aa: CASSDKLNTEAFF
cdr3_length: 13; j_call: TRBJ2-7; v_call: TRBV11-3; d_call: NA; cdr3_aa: CASSLGSGRPEYF
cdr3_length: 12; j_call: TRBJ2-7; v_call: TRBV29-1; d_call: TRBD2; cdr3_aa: CSIGTSTYEQYF
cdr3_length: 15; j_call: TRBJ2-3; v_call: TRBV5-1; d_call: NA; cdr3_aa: CASSLETGTFNTQYF
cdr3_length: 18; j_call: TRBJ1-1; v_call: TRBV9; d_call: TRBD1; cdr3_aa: CASSAPQSRGTGFTEAFF
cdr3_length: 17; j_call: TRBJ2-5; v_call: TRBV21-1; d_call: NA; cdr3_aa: CASSKGGLGGERETQYF
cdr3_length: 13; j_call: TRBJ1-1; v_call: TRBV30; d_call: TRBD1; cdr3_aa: CARDRGRDTEAFF
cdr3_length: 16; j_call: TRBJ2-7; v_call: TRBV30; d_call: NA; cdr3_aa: CAWSVNRGLGSYEQYF
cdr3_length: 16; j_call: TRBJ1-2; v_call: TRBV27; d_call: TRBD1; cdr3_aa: CASSFGTGQGNYGYTF